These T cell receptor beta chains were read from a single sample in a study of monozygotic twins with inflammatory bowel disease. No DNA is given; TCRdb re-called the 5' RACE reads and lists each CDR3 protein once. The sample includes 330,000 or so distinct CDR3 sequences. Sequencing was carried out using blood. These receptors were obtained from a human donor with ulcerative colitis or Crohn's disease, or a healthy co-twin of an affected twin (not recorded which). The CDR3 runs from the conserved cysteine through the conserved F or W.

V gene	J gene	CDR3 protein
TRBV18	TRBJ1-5	CASSGQRDQPQHF
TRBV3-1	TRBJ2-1	CASSQVAGGQFF
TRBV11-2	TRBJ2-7	CASSLTSGFSYEQYF
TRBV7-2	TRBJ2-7	CASSLTGQGEQYF
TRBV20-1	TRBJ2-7	CSATPSGKGTYEQYF
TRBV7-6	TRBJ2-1	CAGSLEGSAYNEQFF
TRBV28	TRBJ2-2	CASSFSGMGGPRELFF
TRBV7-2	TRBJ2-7	CASSANAPYEQYF
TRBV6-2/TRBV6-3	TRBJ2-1	CASSYSKQSGSLAEQFF
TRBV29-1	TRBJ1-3	CSVELGSGGNTIYF
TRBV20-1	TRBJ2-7	CSARRPGPYEQYF
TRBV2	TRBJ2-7	CASSEALLYEQYF
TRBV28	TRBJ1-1	CATQTGGQVTEAFF
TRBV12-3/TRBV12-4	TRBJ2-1	CASSLSDRTAPYNEQFF
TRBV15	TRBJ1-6	CATSGYFGRDSPLHF
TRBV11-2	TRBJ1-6	CASSQGQGLSPLHF
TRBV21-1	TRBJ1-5	CASSRQQGIEGQPQHF
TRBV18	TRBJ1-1	CASSPIDRANTEAFF
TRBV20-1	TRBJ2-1	CSAREMERPNNEQFF
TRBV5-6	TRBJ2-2	CASSLLGRTGELFF
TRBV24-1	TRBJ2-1	CATSGQLAVGYNEQFF
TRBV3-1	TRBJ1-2	CASSQAVPPYGYTF
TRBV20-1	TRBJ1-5	CSARVGGGNQPQHF
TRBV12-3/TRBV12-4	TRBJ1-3	CASSLLEIAGFSGNTIYF
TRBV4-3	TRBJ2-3	CASSLARDTQYF
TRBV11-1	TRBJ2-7	CASSKIPGQGPVRYEQYF
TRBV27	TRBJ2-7	CASSYRGHEQYF
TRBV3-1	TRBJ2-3	CASSQAWGRMDTDTQYF
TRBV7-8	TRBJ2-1	CASSLEQGNEQFF
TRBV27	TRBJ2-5	CASSSRTSGIELETQYF
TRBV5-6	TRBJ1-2	CASGMMRGSNYGYTF
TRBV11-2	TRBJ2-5	CASSLDLLTGRETQYF
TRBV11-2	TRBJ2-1	CASVEVREQFF
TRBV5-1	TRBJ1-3	CASSLVGVSGNTIYF
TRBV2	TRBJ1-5	CASSESGASQPQHF
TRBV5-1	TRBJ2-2	CASSPGWQGGNTGELFF
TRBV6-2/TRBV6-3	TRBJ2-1	CASSYLAGGYEQFF
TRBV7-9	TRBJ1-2	CASSLLLDETADGYTF
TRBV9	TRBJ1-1	CASSVEGNTEAFF
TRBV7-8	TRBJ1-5	CASSLAQCSRQPQHF
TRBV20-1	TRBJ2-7	CSANKAYEQYF
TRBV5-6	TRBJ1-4	CASSHPDRTNEKLFF
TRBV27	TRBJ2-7	CASSPLGSGRPYEQYF
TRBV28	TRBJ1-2	CASSPTDSIYSYTF
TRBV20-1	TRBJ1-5	CSARRNNQPQHF
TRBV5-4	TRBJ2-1	CASRPLEEPSQEQFF
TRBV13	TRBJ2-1	CAAEGTSVYNEQFF
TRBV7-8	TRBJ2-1	CASSPGVYNEQFF
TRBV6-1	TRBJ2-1	CASNDGGSHNEQFF
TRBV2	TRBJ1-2	CASSEEVFYGYTF
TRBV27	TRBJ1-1	CASSTYRYTEAFF
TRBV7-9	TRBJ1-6	CASSLQGQVNSPLHF
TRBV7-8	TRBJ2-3	CASSLSWATSGTTDTQYF
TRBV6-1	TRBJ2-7	CASSPQVVYEQYF